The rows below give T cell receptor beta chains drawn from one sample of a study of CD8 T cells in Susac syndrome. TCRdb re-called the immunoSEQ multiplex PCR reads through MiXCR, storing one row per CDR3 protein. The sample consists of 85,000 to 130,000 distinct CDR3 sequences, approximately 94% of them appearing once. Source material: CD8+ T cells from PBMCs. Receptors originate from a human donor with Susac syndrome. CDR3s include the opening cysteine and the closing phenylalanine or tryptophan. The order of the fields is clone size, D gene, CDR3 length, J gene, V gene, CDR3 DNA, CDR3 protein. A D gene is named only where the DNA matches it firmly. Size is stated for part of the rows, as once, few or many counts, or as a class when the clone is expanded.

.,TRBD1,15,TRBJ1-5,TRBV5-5,TGTGCCAGCCAGAGGGACAGGGGACTCAATCAGCCCCAGCATTTT,CASQRDRGLNQPQHF
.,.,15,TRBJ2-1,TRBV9,TGTGCCAGCAGCGGAACCCGGCTCTGGGGGGATGAGCAGTTCTTC,CASSGTRLWGDEQFF
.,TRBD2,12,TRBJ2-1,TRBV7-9,TGTGCCAGCAGCTTCGGGCGGGAGGAGCAGTTCTTC,CASSFGREEQFF
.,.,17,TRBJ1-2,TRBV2,TGTGCCAGCCGGAAGATTTCGGGACCAGACCGGGTCTATGGCTACACCTTC,CASRKISGPDRVYGYTF
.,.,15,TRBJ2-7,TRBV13,TGTGCCAGCAGCTACACGGGCAGGGCGGGGTACGAGCAGTACTTC,CASSYTGRAGYEQYF
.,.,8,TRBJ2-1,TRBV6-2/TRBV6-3,TGTGCCAGCACCTCTGGGTTCTTC,CASTSGFF
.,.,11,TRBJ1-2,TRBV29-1,TGCAGCGTTAAAGTTAGGACGTCCTACACCTTC,CSVKVRTSYTF
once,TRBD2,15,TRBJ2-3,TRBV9,TGTGCCAGCAGCGTGGGACTAGCGCACACAGATACGCAGTATTTT,CASSVGLAHTDTQYF
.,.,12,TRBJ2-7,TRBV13,TGTGCCAGCAGTCCGGGTCGAACGCAGCAGTACTTC,CASSPGRTQQYF
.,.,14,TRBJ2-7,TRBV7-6,TGTGCCAGCAGCTTGAGCGGGACAGCCTACGAGCAGTACTTC,CASSLSGTAYEQYF
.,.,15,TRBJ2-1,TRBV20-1,TGCAGTGCTAGTCGCAGGGATTCCCCCTACAATGAGCAGTTCTTC,CSASRRDSPYNEQFF
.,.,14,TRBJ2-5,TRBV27,TGTGCCAGCGGACCGGGACATGCGGGAGAGACCCAGTACTTC,CASGPGHAGETQYF
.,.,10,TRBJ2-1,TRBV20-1,TGCAGTGCTACCTTAAGGGAGCAGTTCTTC,CSATLREQFF
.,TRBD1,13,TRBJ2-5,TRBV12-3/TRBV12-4,TGTGCCAGCAGTCCCGGGACAGGGGAGACCCAGTACTTC,CASSPGTGETQYF
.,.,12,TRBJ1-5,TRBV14,TGTGCCAGCAGCCAAGACAGGGGTATCCAGCATTTT,CASSQDRGIQHF
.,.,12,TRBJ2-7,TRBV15,TGTGCCACCAGCAGAACCGACTACGAGCAGTACTTC,CATSRTDYEQYF
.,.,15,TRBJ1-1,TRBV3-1,TGTGCCAGCCGAGTTCGGGCTCTGCCGAACACTGAAGCTTTCTTT,CASRVRALPNTEAFF
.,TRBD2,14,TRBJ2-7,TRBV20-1,TGCAGTGCTAGCCCTGGGACTAGCGCCAACGAGCAGTACTTC,CSASPGTSANEQYF
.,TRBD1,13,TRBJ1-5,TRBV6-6,TGTGCCAGCAGTCCGGACAGGGTTCAGCCCCAGCATTTT,CASSPDRVQPQHF
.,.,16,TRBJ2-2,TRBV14,TGTGCCAGCAGCCAAGATGCCCAGGGGTACACCGGGGAGCTGTTTTTT,CASSQDAQGYTGELFF
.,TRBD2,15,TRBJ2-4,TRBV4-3,TGCGCCAGCAGCCAAGAGGTTAGCGGGGGAAACATTCAGTACTTC,CASSQEVSGGNIQYF
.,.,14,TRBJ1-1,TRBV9,TGTGCCAGCAGCGTAGGGCAGCAGAACACTGAAGCTTTCTTT,CASSVGQQNTEAFF
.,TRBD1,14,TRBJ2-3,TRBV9,TGTGCCAGCAGCGTAGGGGACAGAGCAGATACGCAGTATTTT,CASSVGDRADTQYF
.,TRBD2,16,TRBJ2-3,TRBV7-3,TGTGCCAGCAGCTTAGGAGCCCCGGGGGGAACAGATACGCAGTATTTT,CASSLGAPGGTDTQYF
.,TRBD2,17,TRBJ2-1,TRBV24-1,TGTGCCACCAGTGATGCGACTAGCGGGGGGCCCGACAATGAGCAGTTCTTC,CATSDATSGGPDNEQFF
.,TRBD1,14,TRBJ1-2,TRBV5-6,TGTGCCAGCAGGACCCGGGACAGGCACTATGGCTACACCTTC,CASRTRDRHYGYTF
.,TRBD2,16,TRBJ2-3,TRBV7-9,TGTGCCAGCAGCGCTAGTAGCGGGGGAAGCACAGATACGCAGTATTTT,CASSASSGGSTDTQYF
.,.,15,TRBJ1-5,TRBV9,TGTGCCAGCAGCTGGGGGGGGGATAGCAATCAGCCCCAGCATTTT,CASSWGGDSNQPQHF
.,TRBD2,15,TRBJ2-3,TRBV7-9,TGTGCCAGCACCGACGCTAGCGGGGGGTCAGATACGCAGTATTTT,CASTDASGGSDTQYF
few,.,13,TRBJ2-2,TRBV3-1,TGTGCCAGCAGCTCTACGAACACCGGGGAGCTGTTTTTT,CASSSTNTGELFF
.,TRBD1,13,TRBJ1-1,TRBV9,TGTGCCAGCAGCGTAGAGGGGGCGGCTGAAGCTTTCTTT,CASSVEGAAEAFF
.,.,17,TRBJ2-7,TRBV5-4,TGTGCCAGCAGCCGCAGAGTGGATGTGTACAGGGAGTACGAGCAGTACTTC,CASSRRVDVYREYEQYF
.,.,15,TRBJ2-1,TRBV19,TGTGCCAGTAGTATAACCGGAGGGTGGGACAATGAGCAGTTCTTC,CASSITGGWDNEQFF
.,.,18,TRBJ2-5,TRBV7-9,TGTGCCAGCAGCTCCTCGGACCGCGGCGTCGACCCGGGGGAGACCCAGTACTTC,CASSSSDRGVDPGETQYF
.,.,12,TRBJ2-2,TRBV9,TGTGCCAGCAGTAGGAACACCGGGGAGCTGTTTTTT,CASSRNTGELFF
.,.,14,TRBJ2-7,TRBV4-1,TGCGCCAGCAGCCAACCGGACAGTCTGCACGAGCAGTACTTC,CASSQPDSLHEQYF
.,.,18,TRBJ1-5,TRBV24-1,TGTGCCACCAGGAAGACCCGGGCAGGGCTCATATGTAATCAGCCCCAGCATTTT,CATRKTRAGLICNQPQHF
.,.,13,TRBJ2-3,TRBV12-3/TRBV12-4,TGTGCCAGCAGTCCCCAGACTTGGGATACGCAGTATTTT,CASSPQTWDTQYF
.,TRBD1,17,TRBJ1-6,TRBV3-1,TGTGCCAGCAGCCAAGAAGTCACAGGGGCGCCCAATTCACCCCTCCACTTT,CASSQEVTGAPNSPLHF
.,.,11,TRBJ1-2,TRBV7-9,TGTGCCAGCAGCTTGAACAGCCTCTACACCTTC,CASSLNSLYTF
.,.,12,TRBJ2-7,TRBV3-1,TGTGCCAGCAGCCAGGGACTGGGGAGCCAGTACTTC,CASSQGLGSQYF